The following is a T cell receptor (beta chain) sequence with its context. The data derive from a study of blood T cell repertoires in COVID-19. Study at large: PBMCs, B-cell-depleted T cells, or T cells provided the cDNA or gDNA that made up the material.

This CDR3 has 17 residues. CDR1 LGHDT and CDR2 YNNKEL come from the germline V gene (reference sequence). The V segment lost 2 bases and the J segment 5 bases; nucleotides outside the gene matches: 5. TCRdb's copy holds only in-frame clones and misses some; the assay was immunoSEQ multiplex PCR. The table records some 170,000 clones, around 84% of them present only once. The genes are TRBV3-1 (or the pseudogene TRBV3-2) and TRBJ2-5, with 16 positions matching TRBD2. This receptor was taken from a man in his fifties or sixties who had recovered from COVID-19. Sequenced input: PBMCs or T cells enriched from blood (not recorded which). The DNA of the CDR3 is TGTGCCAGCAGCCAAAATCTGGGACTAGCGGGGGGGGAGACCCAGTACTTC. This encodes CASSQNLGLAGGETQYF.